The present TCR beta chain was sequenced within a study of cytomegalovirus exposure and HLA in healthy donors. Primers: 60 Vbeta forward and 13 Jbeta reverse. Clones were read by immunoSEQ multiplex PCR, and TCRdb kept only the in-frame ones, dropping some. The sample consists of 120,000 to 150,000 clones, 70% to 85% of them appearing once. This CDR3 has 15 residues. Germline CDR1 LNHDA, CDR2 SQIVND (reference sequence). V gave up 4 bases and J gave up 4 bases; unmatched junction bases: 9. This receptor was obtained from a male donor in good health and CMV-seronegative. The sequencing input was PBMCs. V usage is TRBV19 and J usage is TRBJ2-7; TRBD2 aligns across 8 bases. The CDR3 sequence: CASSTSGGDKYEQYF. The CDR3 DNA is TGTGCCAGTAGTACCTCCGGGGGGGACAAATACGAGCAGTACTTC.